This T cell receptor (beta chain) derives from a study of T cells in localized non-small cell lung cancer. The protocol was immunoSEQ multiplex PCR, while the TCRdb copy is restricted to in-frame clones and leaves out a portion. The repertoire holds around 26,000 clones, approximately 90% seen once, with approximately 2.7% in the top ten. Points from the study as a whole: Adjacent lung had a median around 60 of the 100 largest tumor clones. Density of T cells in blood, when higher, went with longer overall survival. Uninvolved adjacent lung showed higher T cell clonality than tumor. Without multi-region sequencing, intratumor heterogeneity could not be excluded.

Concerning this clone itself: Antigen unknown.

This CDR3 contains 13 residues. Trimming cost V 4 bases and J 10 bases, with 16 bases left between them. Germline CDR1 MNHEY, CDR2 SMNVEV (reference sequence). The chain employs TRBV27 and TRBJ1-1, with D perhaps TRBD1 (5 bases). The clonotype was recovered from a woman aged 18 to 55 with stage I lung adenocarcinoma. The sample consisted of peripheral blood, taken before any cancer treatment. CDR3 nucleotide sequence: TGTGCCAGCAGTTCCCCGGGGCAGAGGCCAGCTTTCTTT. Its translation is CASSSPGQRPAFF.